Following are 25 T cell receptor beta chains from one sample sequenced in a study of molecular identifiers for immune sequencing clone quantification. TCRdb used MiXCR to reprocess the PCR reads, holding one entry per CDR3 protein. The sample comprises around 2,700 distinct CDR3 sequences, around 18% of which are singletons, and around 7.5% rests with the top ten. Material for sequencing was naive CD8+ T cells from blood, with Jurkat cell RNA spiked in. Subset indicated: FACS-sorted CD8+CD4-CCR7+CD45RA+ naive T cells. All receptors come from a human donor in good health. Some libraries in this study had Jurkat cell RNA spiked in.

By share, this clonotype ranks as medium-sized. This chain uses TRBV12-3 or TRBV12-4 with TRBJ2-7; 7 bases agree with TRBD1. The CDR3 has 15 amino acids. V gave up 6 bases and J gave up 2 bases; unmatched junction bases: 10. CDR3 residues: CASRAGTANPYEQYF. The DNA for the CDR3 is TGTGCCAGCAGGGCCGGGACAGCGAACCCCTACGAGCAGTACTTC.

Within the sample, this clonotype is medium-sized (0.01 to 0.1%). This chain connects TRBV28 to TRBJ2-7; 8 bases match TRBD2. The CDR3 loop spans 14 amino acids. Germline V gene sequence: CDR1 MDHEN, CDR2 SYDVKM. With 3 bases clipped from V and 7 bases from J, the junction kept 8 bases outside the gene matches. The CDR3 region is CASSLGGSGNEQYF. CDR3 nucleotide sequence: TGTGCCAGCAGTTTGGGAGGTAGCGGGAATGAGCAGTACTTC.

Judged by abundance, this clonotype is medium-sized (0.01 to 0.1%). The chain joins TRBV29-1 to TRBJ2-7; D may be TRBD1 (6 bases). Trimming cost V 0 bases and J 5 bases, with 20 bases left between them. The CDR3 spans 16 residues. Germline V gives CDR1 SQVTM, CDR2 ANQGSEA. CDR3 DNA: TGCAGCGTTGAAGATGAGGGCAGGGGTGCCCTCAACGAGCAGTACTTC. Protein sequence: CSVEDEGRGALNEQYF.

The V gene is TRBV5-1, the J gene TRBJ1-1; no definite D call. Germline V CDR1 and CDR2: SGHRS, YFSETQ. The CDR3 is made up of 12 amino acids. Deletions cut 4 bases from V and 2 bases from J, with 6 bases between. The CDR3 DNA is TGCGCCAGCAGCCTAGATAACACTGAAGCTTTCTTT. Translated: CASSLDNTEAFF.

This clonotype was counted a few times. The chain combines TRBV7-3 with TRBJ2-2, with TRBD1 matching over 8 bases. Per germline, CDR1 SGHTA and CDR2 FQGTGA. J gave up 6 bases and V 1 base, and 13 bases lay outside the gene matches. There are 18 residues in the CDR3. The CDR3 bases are TGTGCCAGCAGCTTAAGGGCAGGGGGCGAATATGGAGCCGGGGAGCTGTTTTTT. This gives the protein CASSLRAGGEYGAGELFF.

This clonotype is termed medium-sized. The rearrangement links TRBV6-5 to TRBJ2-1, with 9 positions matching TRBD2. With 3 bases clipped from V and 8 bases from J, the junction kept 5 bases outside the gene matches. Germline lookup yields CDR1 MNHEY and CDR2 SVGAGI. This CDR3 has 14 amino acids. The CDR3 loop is CASSYSGSSDEQFF. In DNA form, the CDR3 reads TGTGCCAGCAGTTATAGCGGGAGTTCGGATGAGCAGTTCTTC.

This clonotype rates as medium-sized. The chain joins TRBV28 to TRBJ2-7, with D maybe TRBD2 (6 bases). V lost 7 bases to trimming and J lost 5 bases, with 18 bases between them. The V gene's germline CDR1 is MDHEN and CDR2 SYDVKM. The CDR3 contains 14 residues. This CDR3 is CASIGLAVLDEQYF. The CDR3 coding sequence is TGTGCCAGCATCGGCTTAGCGGTCTTGGACGAGCAGTACTTC.

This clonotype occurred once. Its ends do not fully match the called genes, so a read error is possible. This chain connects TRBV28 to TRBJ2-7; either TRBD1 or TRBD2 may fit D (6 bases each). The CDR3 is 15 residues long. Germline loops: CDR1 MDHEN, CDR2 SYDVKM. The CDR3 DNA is TGTGAAAGCAGTTTTCGGGGGCCTCGGTCTTTCGAGCGGTACTTC. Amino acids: CESSFRGPRSFERYF.

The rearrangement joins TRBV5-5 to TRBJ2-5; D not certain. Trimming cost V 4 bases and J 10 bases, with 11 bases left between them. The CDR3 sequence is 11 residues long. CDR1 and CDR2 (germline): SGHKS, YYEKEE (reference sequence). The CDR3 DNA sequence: TGTGCCAGCAGCAGGGCAGCGTTCCAGTACTTC. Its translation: CASSRAAFQYF. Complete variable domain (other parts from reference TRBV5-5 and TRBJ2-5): DAGVTQSPTHLIKTRGQQVTLRCSPISGHKSVSWYQQVLGQGPQFIFQYYEKEERGRGNFPDRFSARQFPNYSSELNVNALLLGDSALYLCASSRAAFQYFGPGTRLLVL.

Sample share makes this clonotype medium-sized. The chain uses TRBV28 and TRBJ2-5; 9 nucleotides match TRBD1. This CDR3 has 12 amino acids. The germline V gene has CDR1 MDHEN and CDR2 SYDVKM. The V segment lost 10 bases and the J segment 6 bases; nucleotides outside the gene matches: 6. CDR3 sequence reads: CATLQGAQTQYF. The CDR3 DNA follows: TGTGCCACCCTACAGGGGGCGCAGACCCAGTACTTC.

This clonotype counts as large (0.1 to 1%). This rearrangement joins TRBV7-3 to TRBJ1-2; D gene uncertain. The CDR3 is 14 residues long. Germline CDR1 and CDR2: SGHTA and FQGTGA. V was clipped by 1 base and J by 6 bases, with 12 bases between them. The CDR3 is CASSLNHWTDGYTF. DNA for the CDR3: TGTGCCAGCAGCTTAAACCACTGGACCGATGGCTACACCTTC.

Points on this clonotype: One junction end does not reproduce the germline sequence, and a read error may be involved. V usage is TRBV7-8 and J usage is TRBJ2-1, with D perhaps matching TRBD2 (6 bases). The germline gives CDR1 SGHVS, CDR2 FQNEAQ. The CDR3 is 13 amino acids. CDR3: CTSSLLAYNQQFF. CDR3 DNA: TGTACCAGCAGCTTACTAGCTTACAATCAGCAGTTCTTC. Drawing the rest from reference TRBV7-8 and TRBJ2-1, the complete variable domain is GAGVSQSPRYKVAKRGQDVALRCDPISGHVSLFWYQQALGQGPEFLTYFQNEAQLDKSGLPSDRFFAERPEGSVSTLKIQRTQQEDSAVYLCTSSLLAYNQQFFGPGTRLTVL.

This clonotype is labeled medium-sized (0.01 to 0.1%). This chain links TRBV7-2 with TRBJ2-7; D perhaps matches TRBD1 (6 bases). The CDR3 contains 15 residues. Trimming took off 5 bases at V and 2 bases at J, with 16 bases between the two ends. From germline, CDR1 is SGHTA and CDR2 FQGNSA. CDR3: CASSTVTGTAYEQYF. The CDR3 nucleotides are TGTGCCAGCAGCACGGTGACAGGAACTGCCTACGAGCAGTACTTC.

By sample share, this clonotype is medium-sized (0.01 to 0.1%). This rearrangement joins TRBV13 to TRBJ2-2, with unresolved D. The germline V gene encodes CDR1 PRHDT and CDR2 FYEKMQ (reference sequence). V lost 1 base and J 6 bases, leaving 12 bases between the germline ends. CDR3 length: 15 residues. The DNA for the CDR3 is TGTGCCAGCAGCTTAGATCTGGGGATGGCCGGGGAGCTGTTTTTT. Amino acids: CASSLDLGMAGELFF.

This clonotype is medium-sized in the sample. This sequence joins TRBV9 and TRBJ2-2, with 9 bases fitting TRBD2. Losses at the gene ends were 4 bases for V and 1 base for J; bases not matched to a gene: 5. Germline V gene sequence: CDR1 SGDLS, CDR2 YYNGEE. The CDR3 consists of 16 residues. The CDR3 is CASSLYSGGNTGELFF. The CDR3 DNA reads TGTGCCAGCAGCTTATATAGCGGGGGGAACACCGGGGAGCTGTTTTTT.

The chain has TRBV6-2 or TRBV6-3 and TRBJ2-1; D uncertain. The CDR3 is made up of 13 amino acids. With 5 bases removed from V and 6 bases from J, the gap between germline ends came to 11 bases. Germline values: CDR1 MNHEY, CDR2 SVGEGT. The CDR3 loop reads CASSKTNFNEQFF. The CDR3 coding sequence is TGTGCCAGCAGTAAGACAAACTTCAATGAGCAGTTCTTC.

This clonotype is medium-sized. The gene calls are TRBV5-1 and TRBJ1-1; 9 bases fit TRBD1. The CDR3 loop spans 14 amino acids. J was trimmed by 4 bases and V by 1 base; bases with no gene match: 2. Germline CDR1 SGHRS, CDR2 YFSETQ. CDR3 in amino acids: CASSLTGGGTEAFF. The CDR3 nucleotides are TGCGCCAGCAGCTTGACAGGGGGCGGCACTGAAGCTTTCTTT.

Here the CDR3 reads CSATPGGPNTGELFF. The CDR3 DNA follows: TGCAGTGCTACACCAGGGGGGCCGAACACCGGGGAGCTGTTTTTT. The V gene is TRBV20-1, the J gene TRBJ2-2, with D perhaps matching TRBD1 (7 bases). Trimming pared 4 bases from V and 0 bases from J, leaving 12 bases between. Germline CDR1 and CDR2: DFQATT and SNEGSKA (reference sequence). The length of the CDR3 is 15 residues.

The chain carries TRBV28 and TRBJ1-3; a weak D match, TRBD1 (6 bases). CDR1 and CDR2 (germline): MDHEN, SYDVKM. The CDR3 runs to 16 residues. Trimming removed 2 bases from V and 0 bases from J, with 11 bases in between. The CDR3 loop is CASSLGQPYSGNTIYF. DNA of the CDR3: TGTGCCAGCAGTTTAGGACAGCCATACTCTGGAAACACCATATATTTT.

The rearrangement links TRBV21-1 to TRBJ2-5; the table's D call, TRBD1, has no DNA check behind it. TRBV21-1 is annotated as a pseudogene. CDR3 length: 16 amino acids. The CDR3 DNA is TGTGCCAGCAGCAGGGGTCCGGGGGGGTCCGTAGAGACCCAGTACTTC. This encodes CASSRGPGGSVETQYF.

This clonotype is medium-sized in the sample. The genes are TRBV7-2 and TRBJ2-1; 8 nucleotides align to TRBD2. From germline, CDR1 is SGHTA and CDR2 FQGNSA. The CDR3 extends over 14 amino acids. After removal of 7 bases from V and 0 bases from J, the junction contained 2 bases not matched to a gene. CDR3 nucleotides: TGTGCCAGCATAGGGACTAGCTCCTACAATGAGCAGTTCTTC. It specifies CASIGTSSYNEQFF.

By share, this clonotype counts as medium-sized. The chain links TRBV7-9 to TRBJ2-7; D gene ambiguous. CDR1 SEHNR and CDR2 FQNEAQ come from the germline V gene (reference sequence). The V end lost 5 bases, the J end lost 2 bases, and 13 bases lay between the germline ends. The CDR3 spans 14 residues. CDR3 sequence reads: CASSVLDPPYEQYF. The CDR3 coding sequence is TGTGCCAGCAGCGTACTGGACCCCCCCTACGAGCAGTACTTC. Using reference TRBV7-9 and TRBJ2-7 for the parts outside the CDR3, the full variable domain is DTGVSQNPRHKITKRGQNVTFRCDPISEHNRLYWYRQTLGQGPEFLTYFQNEAQLEKSRLLSDRFSAERPKGSFSTLEIQRTEQGDSAMYLCASSVLDPPYEQYFGPGTRLTVT.

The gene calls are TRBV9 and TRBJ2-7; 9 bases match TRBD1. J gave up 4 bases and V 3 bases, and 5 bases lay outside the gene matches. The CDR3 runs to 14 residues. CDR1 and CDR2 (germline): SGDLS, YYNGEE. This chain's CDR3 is CASSAGTGLYEQYF. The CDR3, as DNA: TGTGCCAGCAGCGCCGGGACAGGGTTGTACGAGCAGTACTTC.

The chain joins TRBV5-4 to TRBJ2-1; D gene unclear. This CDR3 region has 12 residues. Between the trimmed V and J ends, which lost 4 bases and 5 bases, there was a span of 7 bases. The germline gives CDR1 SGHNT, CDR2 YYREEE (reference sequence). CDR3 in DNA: TGTGCCAGCAGCGCCTCTAACAATGAGCAGTTCTTC. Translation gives CASSASNNEQFF.

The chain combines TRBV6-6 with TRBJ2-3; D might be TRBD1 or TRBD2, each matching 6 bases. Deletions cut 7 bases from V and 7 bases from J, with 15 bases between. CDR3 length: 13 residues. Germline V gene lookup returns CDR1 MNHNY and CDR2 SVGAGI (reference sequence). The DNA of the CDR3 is TGTGCCAGCACTCTCGGGGGCGGATATACGCAGTATTTT. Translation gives CASTLGGGYTQYF.